These T cell receptor beta chains were read from a single sample in a study of shared clonotypes between healthy human individuals. Some clones are missing from TCRdb's copy, which holds only in-frame ones; the method was immunoSEQ multiplex PCR. Of about 2.3 million clones listed, around 90% are singletons. Sequenced material: naive CD4+ T cells from PBMCs. These receptors were obtained from a young man in good health. Some clones in this sample may be carry-over from other donors' samples. Both conserved end residues are part of each CDR3. D genes are given only for firm matches. For some rows the clone size is stated as once, few or many, or as a class when expanded; others skip it.

d_gene	v_gene	j_gene	abundance	CDR3aa	CDR3nt
TRBD2	TRBV28	TRBJ2-7	-	CASTPGLAFSREQYF	TGTGCCAGTACCCCGGGACTAGCTTTTTCCCGCGAGCAGTACTTC
-	TRBV7-6	TRBJ2-3	-	CASSLVGLPDTQYF	TGTGCCAGCAGCTTAGTGGGGTTGCCTGATACGCAGTATTTT
-	TRBV19	TRBJ2-5	-	CASRTETQETQYF	TGTGCCAGTAGAACGGAAACCCAAGAGACCCAGTACTTC
TRBD2	TRBV7-9	TRBJ2-7	-	CASSEFQREYYEQYF	TGTGCCAGCAGTGAATTTCAGCGGGAGTACTACGAGCAGTACTTC
-	TRBV4-2	TRBJ2-1	-	CASSQDRDEQFF	TGTGCCAGCAGCCAAGATCGGGATGAGCAGTTCTTC
-	TRBV6-5	TRBJ1-4	-	CATRTENEKLFF	TGTGCCACCCGGACGGAAAATGAAAAACTGTTTTTT
-	TRBV18	TRBJ1-1	-	CASSRTDNGATEAFF	TGTGCCAGCTCACGTACAGATAACGGCGCGACTGAAGCTTTCTTT
-	TRBV5-1	TRBJ2-5	-	CASSTDSRSSQETQYF	TGCGCCAGCAGCACGGACAGCCGAAGCTCCCAAGAGACCCAGTACTTC
-	TRBV5-1	TRBJ1-4	-	CASSFGPVKEKLFF	TGCGCCAGCAGCTTCGGACCCGTGAAGGAAAAACTGTTTTTT
-	TRBV7-3	TRBJ2-2	-	CASSLNSPGELFF	TGTGCCAGCAGCTTAAATAGTCCCGGGGAGCTGTTTTTT
-	TRBV28	TRBJ2-6	-	CASLSFTGTRHSGANVLTF	TGTGCCAGCCTTTCCTTTACCGGGACCCGGCACTCTGGGGCCAACGTCCTGACTTTC
TRBD1	TRBV5-6	TRBJ2-1	-	CASSFDRVSYNEQFF	TGTGCCAGCAGCTTTGACAGGGTATCCTACAATGAGCAGTTCTTC
-	TRBV7-2	TRBJ2-5	-	CASSLPWETQYF	TGTGCCAGCAGCTTACCTTGGGAGACCCAGTACTTC
-	TRBV7-9	TRBJ1-4	-	CASSPPGLNEKLFF	TGTGCCAGCAGCCCGCCAGGGCTTAATGAAAAACTGTTTTTT
-	TRBV7-8	TRBJ1-2	-	CASSLFSSTGYGYTF	TGTGCCAGCAGCTTATTTTCTTCTACAGGGTATGGCTACACCTTC
-	TRBV5-1	TRBJ1-3	-	CASSSDGGNTIYF	TGCGCCAGCAGCTCCGATGGGGGAAACACCATATATTTT
-	TRBV27	TRBJ2-5	-	CASSFRRGETQYF	TGTGCCAGCAGTTTCAGGAGGGGAGAGACCCAGTACTTC
-	TRBV28	TRBJ1-5	-	CASSLGLSNQPQHF	TGTGCCAGCAGTTTGGGGTTAAGCAATCAGCCCCAGCATTTT
-	TRBV5-1	TRBJ2-7	-	CASSLMDEQYF	TGCGCCAGCAGCTTGATGGACGAGCAGTACTTC
-	TRBV4-1	TRBJ2-7	-	CASSRSTTDTVSYEQYF	TGCGCCAGCAGCCGCTCCACGACGGACACCGTCTCCTACGAGCAGTACTTC
TRBD1	TRBV5-1	TRBJ2-3	once	CASSLLPGGISTDTQYF	TGCGCCAGCAGCTTGCTGCCAGGGGGTATTAGCACAGATACGCAGTATTTT
TRBD2	TRBV5-1	TRBJ2-7	-	CASSLVGTSDEQYF	TGCGCCAGCAGCTTGGTGGGGACTAGCGACGAGCAGTACTTC
TRBD2	TRBV4-3	TRBJ2-7	-	CASSQDLTTSGPGIWYEQYF	TGCGCCAGCAGCCAAGATCTGACGACTAGCGGGCCGGGTATCTGGTACGAGCAGTACTTC
-	TRBV18	TRBJ2-6	-	CASSPYGGSGANVLTF	TGTGCCAGCTCACCGTATGGGGGATCTGGGGCCAACGTCCTGACTTTC
-	TRBV5-1	TRBJ1-2	-	CASSSRIDSYGYTF	TGCGCCAGCAGCTCCCGCATCGACAGCTATGGCTACACCTTC
TRBD1	TRBV9	TRBJ1-3	once	CASSRTGDSGNTIYF	TGTGCCAGCAGCCGGACAGGGGATTCTGGAAACACCATATATTTT
-	TRBV5-4	TRBJ2-1	-	CASSLGSGVKAYEQFF	TGTGCCAGCAGCTTGGGGTCGGGAGTAAAAGCCTATGAGCAGTTCTTC
TRBD1	TRBV28	TRBJ2-7	-	CASSFLTGTGSNEQYF	TGTGCCAGCAGTTTTCTGACAGGGACAGGGTCAAACGAGCAGTACTTC
-	TRBV7-3	TRBJ2-1	once	CATSRAGSYNEQFF	TGTGCCACCTCCAGGGCGGGGTCCTACAATGAGCAGTTCTTC
TRBD2	TRBV5-1	TRBJ2-7	-	CASSFSGSYEQYF	TGCGCCAGCAGTTTTAGCGGGAGTTACGAGCAGTACTTC
-	TRBV7-2	TRBJ1-3	-	CASSLGEGIAGNTIYF	TGTGCCAGCAGCTTAGGGGAGGGGATCGCTGGAAACACCATATATTTT
-	TRBV5-1	TRBJ1-3	-	CASSSTSGTGGNTIYF	TGCGCCAGCAGCTCTACCTCCGGGACCGGCGGAAACACCATATATTTT
-	TRBV19	TRBJ2-1	-	CASSIGNWYNEQFF	TGTGCCAGTAGTATAGGAAACTGGTACAATGAGCAGTTCTTC
-	TRBV18	TRBJ2-7	-	CASSPQGTGGSEQYF	TGTGCCAGCTCACCCCAGGGGACCGGCGGTTCCGAGCAGTACTTC
-	TRBV4-1	TRBJ2-7	-	CASSQGSGRALGYEQYF	TGCGCCAGCAGCCAAGGTAGCGGTCGGGCATTGGGCTACGAGCAGTACTTC
TRBD2	TRBV5-5	TRBJ2-7	-	CASSHSGSPNYEQYF	TGTGCCAGCAGCCATAGCGGGAGCCCTAACTACGAGCAGTACTTC
-	TRBV2	TRBJ2-5	-	CAVGTRNEETQYF	TGTGCCGTCGGGACACGGAATGAAGAGACCCAGTACTTC
TRBD1	TRBV7-9	TRBJ1-2	-	CASSLVRQGDGYTF	TGTGCCAGCAGCTTAGTGAGACAGGGGGACGGCTACACCTTC
-	TRBV5-1	TRBJ2-3	-	CASMSSGSSTDTQYF	TGCGCCAGCATGTCGAGCGGATCTAGCACAGATACGCAGTATTTT
TRBD2	TRBV28	TRBJ2-3	-	CASTNPPSGRARDTQYF	TGTGCCAGCACCAACCCCCCTAGCGGGAGGGCGAGAGATACGCAGTATTTT
-	TRBV15	TRBJ2-2	-	CATSGGMTAFSGELFF	TGTGCCACCAGCGGAGGTATGACAGCTTTTTCCGGGGAGCTGTTTTTT
TRBD2	TRBV5-1	TRBJ2-3	-	CASSSPGLADSTDTQYF	TGCGCCAGCAGCAGTCCGGGACTAGCGGATAGCACAGATACGCAGTATTTT
TRBD2	TRBV7-8	TRBJ2-5	-	CASAPSGGNGETQYF	TGTGCGTCGGCCCCGAGCGGGGGGAATGGAGAGACCCAGTACTTC
TRBD2	TRBV7-9	TRBJ2-3	-	CASSLAGGPGDTQYF	TGTGCCAGCAGCCTAGCGGGAGGGCCAGGCGATACGCAGTATTTT
-	TRBV5-1	TRBJ2-5	once	CASRGVPGEETQYF	TGCGCCAGCAGGGGCGTTCCGGGGGAAGAGACCCAGTACTTC
-	TRBV6-6	TRBJ2-2	-	CASSSGTPTGELFF	TGTGCCAGCAGCTCCGGGACACCCACCGGGGAGCTGTTTTTT
TRBD2	TRBV7-2	TRBJ2-1	-	CASSLLGTSGSNEQFF	TGTGCCAGCAGCTTACTCGGGACTAGCGGGAGCAATGAGCAGTTCTTC